The rows below give T cell receptor beta chains drawn from one sample of a study of T-cell memory formation after mild COVID-19. TCRdb passed the 5' RACE reads through MiXCR, listing each CDR3 protein once. The repertoire holds under 110,000 distinct CDR3 sequences, with about 17% as singletons. The source material was PBMCs or a T cell subset sorted from them (not recorded which). These receptors all come from an adult woman who had mild COVID-19 (a few samples of this study predate the infection). Cell type and time point are not known. The CDR3 runs from the conserved cysteine through the conserved F or W. The D gene is left open where the match is weak. Where a row states a size, it is once, few, many or the class of an expanded clone; other rows omit it.

d_call	clone_size	j_call	v_call	cdr3_aa	cdr3_nt
TRBD1	few	TRBJ1-1	TRBV19	CASSMTGATEAFF	TGTGCCAGTAGTATGACAGGGGCCACTGAAGCTTTCTTT
TRBD1	many	TRBJ2-7	TRBV7-9	CASSPRTGGTYEQYF	TGTGCCAGCAGCCCCCGGACAGGGGGGACCTACGAGCAGTACTTC
.	few	TRBJ2-2	TRBV12-3/TRBV12-4	CASSLAAVGELFF	TGTGCCAGCAGTTTAGCGGCAGTCGGGGAGCTGTTTTTT
.	.	TRBJ2-5	TRBV15	CATSFASGWEETQYF	TGTGCCACCAGCTTCGCTTCGGGATGGGAAGAGACCCAGTACTTC
.	many	TRBJ1-5	TRBV12-5	CASGLGANQPQHF	TGTGCTAGTGGTTTGGGGGCTAATCAGCCCCAGCATTTT
.	.	TRBJ1-1	TRBV7-2	CASSRAHEAFF	TGTGCCAGCAGCCGCGCCCATGAAGCTTTCTTT
.	.	TRBJ2-1	TRBV29-1	CSVDLTDEQFF	TGCAGCGTTGACCTCACCGATGAGCAGTTCTTC
.	.	TRBJ2-1	TRBV3-1	CASSFRTYNEQFF	TGTGCCAGCAGCTTCCGGACTTACAATGAGCAGTTCTTC
TRBD1	.	TRBJ1-1	TRBV25-1	CASRARQGAMNTEAFF	TGTGCCAGCAGGGCACGCCAGGGGGCGATGAACACTGAAGCTTTCTTT
TRBD1	few	TRBJ1-2	TRBV20-1	CSAYGTVGSLLDGYTF	TGCAGTGCATACGGGACAGTGGGGTCTCTTCTAGATGGCTACACCTTC
TRBD1	many	TRBJ2-3	TRBV5-1	CASSSDRGPDTQYF	TGCGCCAGCAGCTCGGACAGGGGACCAGATACGCAGTATTTT
.	.	TRBJ2-1	TRBV5-6	CASSLEVVGNEQFF	TGTGCCAGCAGCTTGGAGGTGGTAGGCAATGAGCAGTTCTTC
.	few	TRBJ2-5	TRBV7-9	CASSLLGAQETQYF	TGTGCCAGCAGCTTATTGGGGGCCCAAGAGACCCAGTACTTC
.	.	TRBJ1-1	TRBV12-3/TRBV12-4	CASSYLGIGTEAFF	TGTGCCAGCAGTTATTTGGGGATCGGCACTGAAGCTTTCTTT
.	.	TRBJ1-1	TRBV5-6	CASIGRGYTEAFF	TGTGCCAGCATCGGCCGTGGGTACACTGAAGCTTTCTTT
.	many	TRBJ2-6	TRBV4-3	CASSQDHLRTGANVLTF	TGCGCCAGCAGCCAAGATCATTTAAGGACAGGGGCCAACGTCCTGACTTTC
TRBD1	once	TRBJ2-5	TRBV10-3	CAISEPGQAQETQYF	TGTGCCATCAGTGAACCAGGACAGGCCCAAGAGACCCAGTACTTC
.	few	TRBJ2-3	TRBV4-2	CASSQGGDADTQYF	TGTGCCAGCAGCCAAGGGGGCGACGCAGATACGCAGTATTTT
.	.	TRBJ1-1	TRBV4-1	CASSQEGLMVGRNTEAFF	TGCGCCAGCAGCCAAGAGGGGTTGATGGTGGGGCGAAACACTGAAGCTTTCTTT
TRBD1	few	TRBJ2-7	TRBV5-1	CASRQGTSYEQYF	TGCGCCAGCCGACAGGGGACCTCCTACGAGCAGTACTTC
.	.	TRBJ2-3	TRBV4-2	CASSQDGLASTDTQYF	TGTGCCAGCAGCCAAGACGGGCTAGCGAGCACAGATACGCAGTATTTT
.	few	TRBJ1-5	TRBV27	CASSTGSYSNQPQHF	TGTGCCAGCAGTACCGGTAGTTATAGCAATCAGCCCCAGCATTTT
.	few	TRBJ2-3	TRBV7-9	CASSFRPGVVTDTQYF	TGTGCCAGCAGCTTTCGGCCAGGGGTCGTCACAGATACGCAGTATTTT
.	few	TRBJ1-6	TRBV6-1	CASSVPGSSYNSPLHF	TGTGCCAGCAGTGTGCCGGGGAGCTCCTATAATTCACCCCTCCACTTT